Listed here are 6 T cell receptor beta chains from one sample, sequenced in a study of blood T cell repertoires in COVID-19 (dated by TCRdb to about 2020). The library relied on the immunoSEQ multiplex PCR assay. TCRdb holds this immuneACCESS table with in-frame rearrangements only. Some clones are missing; in checked studies, unresolved V genes explain under half, and the rest has no known cause. This sample is represented by 200,000 or so clones; about 88% of them were singletons. Under 2.5% of the sample belongs to the ten largest clones. Sequencing was done on a sample of peripheral blood. The source of these receptors is a middle-aged man with active or convalescent COVID-19.

V gene TRBV27 combines with J gene TRBJ2-5; D not resolved. In germline, CDR1 is MNHEY, CDR2 SMNVEV (reference sequence). V dropped 4 bases and J dropped 9 bases, with 18 bases sitting between them. This CDR3 is 14 amino acids long. The CDR3 bases are TGTGCCAGCAGTTCGTTAGGCAGGTTTCAACCCCAGTACTTC. This encodes CASSSLGRFQPQYF.

The count of this clone is one. The gene calls are TRBV2 and TRBJ2-7, with 9 bases matching TRBD1. The germline gives CDR1 SNHLY, CDR2 FYNNEI. This CDR3 comprises 14 residues. V was clipped by 4 bases and J by 3 bases; unmatched bases: 4. This CDR3 reads CASSVDRGNYEQYF. In nucleotides, the CDR3 is TGTGCCAGCAGTGTAGACAGGGGGAACTACGAGCAGTACTTC.

CDR3 DNA: TGTGCCAGCAGGCAGACACAGCAGAACACTGAAGCTTTCTTT. Protein product: CASRQTQQNTEAFF. The chain employs TRBV7-9 and TRBJ1-1, with D unclear. This CDR3 is built from 14 residues. Germline V gives CDR1 SEHNR, CDR2 FQNEAQ (reference sequence). Between the trimmed V and J ends, which lost 6 bases and 1 base, there was a span of 12 bases.

J is TRBJ2-6 and V is TRBV5-1; TRBD2 aligns across 8 bases. Germline V lookup: CDR1 SGHRS, CDR2 YFSETQ. This CDR3 has 16 amino acids. V was clipped by 0 bases and J by 5 bases; unmatched bases: 4. In DNA form, the CDR3 reads TGCGCCAGCAGCTTGGCGGGGGGGCGAAGGGCCAACGTCCTGACTTTC. Its protein product is CASSLAGGRRANVLTF.

Worth noting for this clone: Other DNA sequences from this sample encode an identical CDR3 as well. The genes are TRBV10-1 and TRBJ2-3, with TRBD2 matching 9 bases. Germline lookup yields CDR1 WNHNN and CDR2 SYGVQD (reference sequence). Trimming cost V 3 bases and J 0 bases; bases outside gene matches: 1. This CDR3 has 15 residues. Here the CDR3 DNA reads TGCGCCAGCAGTGATAGCGGGGGTAGCACAGATACGCAGTATTTT. This gives the protein CASSDSGGSTDTQYF.

The chain has TRBV11-2 and TRBJ1-4; a weak D match, TRBD1 (6 bases). CDR3 length: 14 amino acids. V lost 5 bases, J lost 3 bases, and 10 bases lay in between. Germline V gene data show CDR1 as SGHAT and CDR2 as FQNNGV. The chain's CDR3 is CASSPGDPNEKLFF. CDR3 bases: TGTGCCAGCAGCCCAGGGGATCCTAATGAAAAACTGTTTTTT.